This T cell receptor (beta chain) is drawn from a study of T-cell reconstitution after alpha-beta-depleted transplantation in children. This clonotype was seen once. Researchers prepared the TCRbeta library using unique molecular identifiers, the study reports. TCRdb reprocessed the PCR reads with MiXCR, giving one entry per CDR3 protein. The sample shows around 680,000 distinct CDR3 sequences, approximately 17% of them seen only once. The CDR3 length is 14 residues. CDR1 is SGHTA, CDR2 FQGNSA, per germline. V shed 1 base and J shed 6 bases, with 13 bases lying between them. Specimen: PBMCs from the stem cell graft donor, collected from the stem cell graft. The chain couples TRBV7-2 to TRBJ2-7; the D call may be TRBD1 or TRBD2 (6 bases each). The TCR was taken from a human donor who donated a stem cell graft to a child with acute myeloid leukemia. The CDR3 DNA reads as TGTGCCAGCAGCTTAGAAGGGGGGTTGAGCGAGCAGTACGTC. It yields the protein CASSLEGGLSEQYV.